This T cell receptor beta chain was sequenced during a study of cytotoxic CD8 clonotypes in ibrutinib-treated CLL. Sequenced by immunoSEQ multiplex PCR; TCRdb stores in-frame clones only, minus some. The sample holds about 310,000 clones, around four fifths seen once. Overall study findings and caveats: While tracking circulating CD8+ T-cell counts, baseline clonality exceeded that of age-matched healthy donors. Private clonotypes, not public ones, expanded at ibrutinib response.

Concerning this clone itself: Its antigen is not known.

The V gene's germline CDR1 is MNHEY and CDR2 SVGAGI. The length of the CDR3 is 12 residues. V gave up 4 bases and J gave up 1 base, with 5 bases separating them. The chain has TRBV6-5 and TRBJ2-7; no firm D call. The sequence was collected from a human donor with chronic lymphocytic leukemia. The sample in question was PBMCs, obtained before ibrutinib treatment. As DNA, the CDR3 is TGTGCCAGCAGTTTGGAATCCTACGAGCAGTACTTC. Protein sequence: CASSLESYEQYF.